The source of this T cell receptor beta chain is a study of T cell responses to AZD1222 COVID-19 vaccine. At the level of the study: Both about-4-week and about-12-week second-dose recipients were combined.

Clones were sequenced by immunoSEQ multiplex PCR, and TCRdb holds only the in-frame ones, with some missing. The table lists about 120,000 clones, more than 75% of them singletons. Trimming took 3 bases from V and 4 from J; bases not matched to a gene: 10. CDR3 length: 16 residues. Per the germline V gene, CDR1 is MDHEN and CDR2 is SYDVKM. To note about this clone: Its target is unknown.

Study-wide findings and caveats: Only a handful of AZD1222 recipients, several in all, had baseline seropositivity. Increases in Spike-specific TCR breadth and depth were seen after two AZD1222 doses. Donors, mostly white British, included more females; clonal diversity was possibly underestimated.

This specimen consisted of peripheral blood, obtained on day 0 of AZD1222 vaccination. The TCR was taken from an adult in good health. The chain recombines TRBV28 with TRBJ2-5, with TRBD1 matching over 8 bases. CDR3 DNA: TGTGCCAGCAGTTTCCCCAGGGGGCTCAGTCGAGAGACCCAGTACTTC. Translation: CASSFPRGLSRETQYF.